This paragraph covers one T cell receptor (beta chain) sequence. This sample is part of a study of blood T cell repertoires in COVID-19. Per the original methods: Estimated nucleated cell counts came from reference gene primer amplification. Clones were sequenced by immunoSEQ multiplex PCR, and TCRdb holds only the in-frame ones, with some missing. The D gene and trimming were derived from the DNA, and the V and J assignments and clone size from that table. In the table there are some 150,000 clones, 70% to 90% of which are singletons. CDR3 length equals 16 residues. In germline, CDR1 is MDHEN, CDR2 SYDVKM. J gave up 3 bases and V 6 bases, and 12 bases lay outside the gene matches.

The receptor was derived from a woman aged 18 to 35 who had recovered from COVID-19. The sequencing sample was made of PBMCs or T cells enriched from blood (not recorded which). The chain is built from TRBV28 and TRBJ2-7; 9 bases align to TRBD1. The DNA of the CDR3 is TGTGCCAGCAGGGCGCCGAGGACAGGGGTTTTCTACGAGCAGTACTTC. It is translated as CASRAPRTGVFYEQYF.